Only a few counts were recorded for the clone carrying this T cell receptor beta chain. The data stem from a study of T-cell reconstitution after alpha-beta-depleted transplantation in children. TCRbeta library preparation incorporated unique molecular identifiers. TCRdb re-derived calls from the PCR reads in MiXCR, one entry per CDR3 protein. The sample has some 260,000 distinct CDR3 sequences; roughly a quarter are singletons. The TCR sequence derives from a female patient between 2 and 10 years old who had a stem cell transplant for congenital amegakaryocytic thrombocytopenia, so the T cells may come from the graft donor. The sample in question was PBMCs, mostly from graft donor cells, obtained 360 days after TCRalphabeta/CD19-depleted stem cell transplant.

The CDR3 DNA is TGCAGTGCTAGTAGCACTAGCGGGAGCACCTACGAGCAGTACTTC. This codes for CSASSTSGSTYEQYF. V is TRBV20-1 and J is TRBJ2-7; 11 nucleotides agree with TRBD2. CDR3 length: 15 residues. V trimming: 3 bases; J trimming: 2 bases; junction bases outside the gene matches: 6. From germline, CDR1 is DFQATT and CDR2 SNEGSKA (reference sequence).